The 7 T cell receptor beta chains reported below all come from one sample, sequenced in a study of blood T cell repertoires in COVID-19. Measured with immunoSEQ multiplex PCR; TCRdb has only the in-frame clones, and not every one. The profile shows about 180,000 clones, nearly 90% of them singletons. Source material: peripheral blood. Receptors were obtained from a man aged 18 to 30 who had recovered from COVID-19.

The rearrangement joins TRBV27 to TRBJ2-7, with D perhaps matching TRBD1 (5 bases). From germline, CDR1 is MNHEY and CDR2 SMNVEV (reference sequence). V dropped 8 bases and J dropped 0 bases, with 14 bases sitting between them. This CDR3 is built from 14 residues. The CDR3 DNA is TGTGCCAGCGCGGACATGCCGAGCTCCTACGAGCAGTACTTC. Protein product: CASADMPSSYEQYF.

The genes are TRBV4-3 and TRBJ2-7, with 10 nucleotides matching TRBD2. The germline gives CDR1 LGHNA, CDR2 YSLEER. The CDR3 covers 15 residues. Trimming cost V 5 bases and J 1 base; bases outside gene matches: 5. CDR3 sequence reads: CASSEGLADSYEQYF. The DNA of the CDR3 is TGCGCCAGCAGCGAAGGACTAGCGGATTCCTACGAGCAGTACTTC.

V usage is TRBV29-1 and J usage is TRBJ2-1; D is possibly TRBD2 (6 bases). The CDR3 extends over 15 amino acids. The germline V and J ends were trimmed by 6 bases and 2 bases, with 17 bases remaining between them. CDR1 and CDR2 (germline): SQVTM, ANQGSEA. CDR3 in DNA: TGCAGCGTCCTTGGAGGGGCGCCCACCTACAATGAGCAGTTCTTC. Its translation is CSVLGGAPTYNEQFF.

The CDR3 spells CASSYSGTGNPDTQYF. CDR3 bases: TGTGCCAGCAGTTACTCCGGGACAGGGAATCCAGATACGCAGTATTTT. The chain is built from TRBV6-5 and TRBJ2-3, with TRBD1 matching 9 bases. The germline CDR1 and CDR2 sequences are MNHEY and SVGAGI. CDR3 size: 16 residues. With 0 bases clipped from V and 4 bases from J, the junction kept 5 bases outside the gene matches.

V is TRBV27 and J is TRBJ2-5; D might be TRBD2 (6 bases). Trimming took off 6 bases at V and 5 bases at J, with 16 bases between the two ends. This CDR3 contains 14 residues. Germline V lookup: CDR1 MNHEY, CDR2 SMNVEV (reference sequence). The CDR3 loop reads CASRGGNWGETQYF. CDR3 nucleotide sequence: TGTGCCAGCAGGGGAGGTAATTGGGGTGAGACCCAGTACTTC.

The chain uses TRBV11-2 and TRBJ2-7; D perhaps matches TRBD1 (5 bases). The CDR3 sequence is 15 residues long. Per germline, CDR1 SGHAT and CDR2 FQNNGV. Between the trimmed V and J ends, which lost 0 bases and 1 base, there was a span of 10 bases. CDR3 sequence: CASSLDRALSYEQYF. DNA for the CDR3: TGTGCCAGCAGCTTAGACAGGGCTCTATCCTACGAGCAGTACTTC.

The chain carries TRBV7-8 and TRBJ2-3, with a tentative D call TRBD1 (8 bases). Trimming left V 5 bases short and J 1 base short, with 16 bases between. The CDR3 has 16 amino acids. The germline V gene has CDR1 SGHVS and CDR2 FQNEAQ. The CDR3 DNA reads TGTGCCAGCAGCACGGACAGGGAGGGGGGCACAGATACGCAGTATTTT. Translation: CASSTDREGGTDTQYF.